This T cell receptor beta chain stems from a study of CD8 T cells in Susac syndrome. The T cells that were sequenced for TCR beta were CD8+ and CD4+ cells from blood. The CD8+ and CD4+ T cells were isolated magnetically using a negative isolation approach, whereas the TEMRA cells were enriched by FACS. Random hexamers were used to reverse transcribe roughly 0.45 to 1 ug of RNA. Amplification of TCR beta CDR3 used immunoSEQ multiplex PCR across 54 Vbeta and 13 Jbeta. TCRdb processed the immunoSEQ multiplex PCR reads anew with MiXCR; each CDR3 protein has one entry. The sample shows some 70,000 distinct CDR3 sequences, approximately 94% of them seen only once. The V end was cut by 4 bases, the J end by 2 bases, with 12 bases between. Germline CDR1 is KGHDR and CDR2 is SFDVKD. The CDR3 covers 15 residues.

The sample was CD8+ T cells from PBMCs. The chain uses TRBV24-1 and TRBJ2-3; the D call may be TRBD1 or TRBD2 (5 bases each). This receptor was identified in a human donor with multiple sclerosis. CDR3 sequence (DNA): TGTGCCACCAGTGAGGGGGACGGGACCACAGATACGCAGTATTTT. It codes for CATSEGDGTTDTQYF.